The 19 T cell receptor beta chains given below trace back to one sample, sequenced in a study of cytomegalovirus exposure and HLA in healthy donors. PCR involved 60 Vbeta and 13 Jbeta primers. Sequenced by immunoSEQ multiplex PCR; TCRdb stores in-frame clones only, minus some. The data hold 130,000 to 150,000 clones, with 75% to 85% observed a single time. The sample taken for sequencing was PBMCs. The origin of the receptors is a man aged 35 to 55 in good health and CMV-seronegative.

The rearrangement uses TRBV14 and TRBJ2-7; no clear D. The V end lost 4 bases, the J end lost 2 bases, and 9 bases lay between the germline ends. This CDR3 is built from 13 residues. Germline V lookup: CDR1 SGHDN, CDR2 FVKESK. CDR3 nucleotides: TGTGCCAGCAGCCCTACGGGTCCCTACGAGCAGTACTTC. Translating it yields CASSPTGPYEQYF.

The rearrangement links TRBV4-3 to TRBJ2-1, with TRBD2 identical over 7 bases. V lost 1 base to trimming and J lost 9 bases; unmatched junction nucleotides: 15. The CDR3 contains 17 residues. Germline V gene sequence: CDR1 LGHNA, CDR2 YSLEER. This CDR3 is CASSQARGGAGFGEQFF. The DNA of the CDR3 is TGCGCCAGCAGCCAAGCCCGGGGTGGAGCGGGGTTCGGTGAGCAGTTCTTC.

The V and J genes are TRBV6-6 and TRBJ1-2, with D possibly being TRBD1 (5 bases). The germline gives CDR1 MNHNY, CDR2 SVGAGI (reference sequence). The CDR3 is made up of 13 amino acids. V was trimmed by 6 bases and J by 3 bases, leaving 11 bases between them. The CDR3 region has the DNA TGTGCCAGCAGGGGGCTTGACGACTATGGCTACACCTTC. This codes for CASRGLDDYGYTF.

This clone was seen a handful of times. V is TRBV7-9 and J is TRBJ1-4; 9 nucleotides line up with TRBD1. Per germline, CDR1 SEHNR and CDR2 FQNEAQ (reference sequence). There are 14 residues in the CDR3. V was clipped by 5 bases and J by 7 bases; unmatched bases: 5. CDR3 nucleotides: TGTGCCAGCAGCCGGGGACAGGGACGTGAAAAACTGTTTTTT. This encodes CASSRGQGREKLFF.

The V gene is TRBV10-1, the J gene TRBJ2-1; 9 bases fit TRBD1. In germline, CDR1 is WNHNN, CDR2 SYGVQD (reference sequence). V lost 6 bases to trimming and J lost 4 bases; unmatched junction nucleotides: 7. The CDR3 is 15 residues long. The CDR3 loop is CASREGTGSYNEQFF. CDR3 nucleotides: TGCGCCAGCAGGGAAGGGACAGGGAGTTACAATGAGCAGTTCTTC.

This rearrangement joins TRBV4-1 to TRBJ1-2, with D perhaps TRBD1 (5 bases). Germline CDR1 reads MGHRA; CDR2 reads YSYEKL. The V end lost 4 bases, the J end lost 4 bases, and 16 bases lay between the germline ends. The CDR3 length is 15 residues. CDR3 coding DNA: TGCGCCAGCAGCCTTAGGACATCGGAAAGCTATGGCTACACCTTC. It encodes CASSLRTSESYGYTF.

The V gene is TRBV7-8, the J gene TRBJ2-5, with D unclear. The CDR3 spans 12 residues. Germline V gene lookup returns CDR1 SGHVS and CDR2 FQNEAQ. The ends were cut back, 1 base at V and 5 bases at J, with 5 bases in the middle. The CDR3 loop is CASSLGIETQYF. Here the CDR3 DNA reads TGTGCCAGCAGCTTAGGTATTGAGACCCAGTACTTC. Complete variable domain (other parts from reference TRBV7-8 and TRBJ2-5): GAGVSQSPRYKVAKRGQDVALRCDPISGHVSLFWYQQALGQGPEFLTYFQNEAQLDKSGLPSDRFFAERPEGSVSTLKIQRTQQEDSAVYLCASSLGIETQYFGPGTRLLVL.

The chain combines TRBV14 with TRBJ1-1; the D is unclear. This CDR3 region has 15 residues. The V end was cut by 0 bases, the J end by 0 bases, with 8 bases between. The germline V gene encodes CDR1 SGHDN and CDR2 FVKESK. CDR3 in amino acids: CASSQEPTMNTEAFF. The CDR3 DNA sequence: TGTGCCAGCAGCCAAGAGCCCACAATGAACACTGAAGCTTTCTTT. The full variable domain, with the rest looked up from reference TRBV14 and TRBJ1-1, is EAGVTQFPSHSVIEKGQTVTLRCDPISGHDNLYWYRRVMGKEIKFLLHFVKESKQDESGMPNNRFLAERTGGTYSTLKVQPAELEDSGVYFCASSQEPTMNTEAFFGQGTRLTVV.

The rearrangement links TRBV7-8 to TRBJ2-7; D perhaps matches TRBD1 (5 bases). Trimming pared 2 bases from V and 7 bases from J, leaving 12 bases between. CDR3 length: 13 residues. The V gene's germline CDR1 is SGHVS and CDR2 FQNEAQ. The CDR3 DNA follows: TGTGCCAGCAGCTTACCTCAGGGCCCTGAGCAGTACTTC. Translation gives CASSLPQGPEQYF.

The genes are TRBV15 and TRBJ1-4; 9 nucleotides agree with TRBD1. The CDR3 sequence is 16 residues long. V was clipped by 3 bases and J by 4 bases; unmatched bases: 6. Germline CDR1 reads LNHNV; CDR2 reads YYDKDF (reference sequence). The CDR3 protein is CATSRDRGASNEKLFF. CDR3 sequence (DNA): TGTGCCACCAGCAGGGACAGGGGCGCAAGTAATGAAAAACTGTTTTTT. Full variable domain (missing parts from reference TRBV15 and TRBJ1-4): DAMVIQNPRYQVTQFGKPVTLSCSQTLNHNVMYWYQQKSSQAPKLLFHYYDKDFNNEADTPDNFQSRRPNTSFCFLDIRSPGLGDTAMYLCATSRDRGASNEKLFFGSGTQLSVL.

The V gene is TRBV10-2, the J gene TRBJ1-3; D gene unclear. The CDR3 contains 15 residues. Between the trimmed V and J ends, which lost 4 bases and 4 bases, there was a span of 14 bases. In germline, CDR1 is WSHSY, CDR2 SAAADI. The DNA of the CDR3 is TGCGCCAGCAGTGGTCAGGAGGGTCTAGGAAACACCATATATTTT. Protein: CASSGQEGLGNTIYF.

The chain recombines TRBV2 with TRBJ1-5, with TRBD1 matching over 7 bases. Germline loops: CDR1 SNHLY, CDR2 FYNNEI. Trimming removed 0 bases from V and 5 bases from J; junction bases left unmatched: 7. The CDR3 has 16 amino acids. CDR3 DNA: TGTGCCAGCAGTGAAGCTTTAGGACAGGTCTATCAGCCCCAGCATTTT. Protein product: CASSEALGQVYQPQHF.

The chain has TRBV19 and TRBJ2-7; the D gene is possibly TRBD1 (5 bases). Trimming stripped 1 base from V and 0 bases from J, with 10 bases between. CDR1 and CDR2 (germline): LNHDA, SQIVND (reference sequence). This CDR3 region has 15 residues. CDR3 sequence: CASSIAVTDSYEQYF. DNA for the CDR3: TGTGCCAGTAGTATAGCCGTGACAGACTCCTACGAGCAGTACTTC.

This chain connects TRBV7-9 to TRBJ2-7, with 8 bases identical to TRBD1. With 3 bases clipped from V and 2 bases from J, the junction kept 12 bases outside the gene matches. This CDR3 has 17 residues. Germline CDR1 is SEHNR and CDR2 is FQNEAQ (reference sequence). CDR3: CASSFPRQGLLTYEQYF. CDR3 bases: TGTGCCAGCAGCTTTCCCCGACAGGGGCTGCTGACCTACGAGCAGTACTTC. Based on the CDR3 plus reference TRBV7-9 and TRBJ2-7, the full variable domain is DTGVSQNPRHKITKRGQNVTFRCDPISEHNRLYWYRQTLGQGPEFLTYFQNEAQLEKSRLLSDRFSAERPKGSFSTLEIQRTEQGDSAMYLCASSFPRQGLLTYEQYFGPGTRLTVT.

The chain employs TRBV6-1 and TRBJ2-2; 11 nucleotides line up with TRBD2. The CDR3 covers 14 residues. Germline V gives CDR1 MNHNS, CDR2 SASEGT. With 5 bases clipped from V and 7 bases from J, the junction kept 3 bases outside the gene matches. The DNA for the CDR3 is TGTGCCAGCAGTAGTAGCGGGGGGGTCGGGGAGCTGTTTTTT. Translated, it gives CASSSSGGVGELFF.

The genes are TRBV7-2 and TRBJ1-5; 7 bases are shared with TRBD1. The germline CDR1 and CDR2 sequences are SGHTA and FQGNSA. V trimming: 5 bases; J trimming: 4 bases; junction bases outside the gene matches: 11. The CDR3 totals 16 residues. CDR3 amino acids: CASSKETGLVNQPQHF. CDR3 sequence (DNA): TGTGCCAGCAGCAAAGAGACAGGGTTAGTTAATCAGCCCCAGCATTTT.

In DNA form, the CDR3 reads TGTGCCAGCAGCTCCCGGGACAGGGACCGGGAGACCCAGTACTTC. This codes for CASSSRDRDRETQYF. This chain links TRBV7-9 with TRBJ2-5, with TRBD1 matching 9 bases. Trimming cost V 4 bases and J 5 bases; bases outside gene matches: 8. From germline, CDR1 is SEHNR and CDR2 FQNEAQ (reference sequence). The CDR3 runs 15 residues.

The chain links TRBV6-5 to TRBJ2-4; 7 nucleotides agree with TRBD2. V dropped 2 bases and J dropped 4; count of bases not matched to a gene: 2. Germline V gene sequence: CDR1 MNHEY, CDR2 SVGAGI. This CDR3 spans 14 amino acids. DNA of the CDR3: TGTGCCAGCAGTTACCAGCGGGGTAAAAACATTCAGTACTTC. This codes for CASSYQRGKNIQYF.

The chain links TRBV29-1 to TRBJ2-2; tentatively, D is TRBD1 (5 bases). The germline V and J ends were trimmed by 3 bases and 5 bases, with 13 bases remaining between them. The CDR3 totals 14 residues. Germline CDR1 SQVTM, CDR2 ANQGSEA. The CDR3 reads CSVEIDRRTGELFF. CDR3 in DNA: TGCAGCGTTGAGATCGACAGAAGGACCGGGGAGCTGTTTTTT.